The clone carrying this TCR beta chain was picked up many times. MiXCR was run by TCRdb on the 5' RACE reads, yielding one entry per CDR3 protein. In the table there are 150,000 or so distinct CDR3 sequences, approximately 3.5% of which are singletons. From germline, CDR1 is SGHAT and CDR2 FQDESV (reference sequence). There are 18 residues in the CDR3. Losses at the gene ends were 3 bases for V and 1 base for J; bases not matched to a gene: 6. The sample belongs to a study of identical twins. This sequence was found in a man between 18 and 35 years old in good health. The material sequenced was memory T cells sorted from blood. The chain carries TRBV11-1 and TRBJ2-1, with 13 positions matching TRBD2. The CDR3 region is CASSFRTSGSRSYNEQFF. The CDR3 coding sequence is TGTGCCAGCAGCTTTAGGACTAGCGGGAGTCGGTCCTACAATGAGCAGTTCTTC.